The clone carrying this TCR beta chain was seen more than once but under ten times. Its specificity is not known. V lost 6 bases to trimming and J lost 2 bases; unmatched junction nucleotides: 11. There are 16 residues in the CDR3. Germline CDR1 reads SGHRS; CDR2 reads YFSETQ. Whole-study results and caveats: Whole repertoires were not studied in the larger cohort, only one V-J beta rearrangement.

CD25-based Treg depletion was applied to purified naive CD4+ T cells. TCRdb redid the calling of the 5' RACE reads with MiXCR, one entry per CDR3 protein. The sample contains 53,000 or so distinct CDR3 sequences, approximately 23% of which appear only once. The rearrangement uses TRBV5-1 and TRBJ2-1; TRBD1 agrees at 7 bases. The TCR sequence derives from a female donor with breast cancer. The source material was tumor-infiltrating naive CD4+ T cells sorted from the breast tumor. Subset given: naive CD4+ T cells, CD4+CD45RA+CD25-. The CDR3 protein is CASMEGPGQPYNEQFF. The CDR3 nucleotides read TGCGCCAGCATGGAAGGACCGGGACAGCCCTACAATGAGCAGTTCTTC.